Detailed here is one T cell receptor (beta chain). This record belongs to a study of blood T cell repertoires in COVID-19. Study background: The United States, Italy and Spain were the sources of the acute and convalescent COVID-19 samples.

A Seattle source enrolled patients during active infection and followed them longitudinally. In the authors' methods: Quantification of nucleated cells was approximated via reference gene primer amplification. Produced via immunoSEQ multiplex PCR; TCRdb's table is partial and in-frame only. That table is the source of V, J and clone size, and D and trimming were worked out from the DNA. The sample lists 150,000 to 200,000 clones; roughly 90% were seen once. CDR1 and CDR2 from the germline V gene are LNHDA and SQIVND (reference sequence). CDR3 length: 15 residues. V gave up 7 bases and J gave up 8 bases; unmatched junction bases: 11.

The receptor comes from a man aged 25-45 years with COVID-19, enrolled during active disease. What was sequenced was peripheral blood. The chain joins TRBV19 to TRBJ2-4; the match to TRBD1 covers 10 bases. CDR3 sequence (DNA): TGTGCCAGTACCCTGACAGGGGGCGGGAAGGACATTCAGTACTTC. Translating gives CASTLTGGGKDIQYF. Full variable domain (rest looked up from reference TRBV19 and TRBJ2-4): DGGITQSPKYLFRKEGQNVTLSCEQNLNHDAMYWYRQDPGQGLRLIYYSQIVNDFQKGDIAEGYSVSREKKESFPLTVTSAQKNPTAFYLCASTLTGGGKDIQYFGAGTRLSVL.